This T cell receptor beta chain is drawn from a study of response to subunit inactivated influenza vaccine. One entry per CDR3 protein, called by TCRdb with MiXCR from the RT-PCR reads. The data contain about 190,000 distinct CDR3 sequences, about 15% of them singletons. There are 14 residues in the CDR3. V lost 1 base, J lost 0 bases, and 3 bases lay in between. CDR1 and CDR2 (germline): LGHNA, YSLEER. The TCR sequence derives from a man aged 50 to 60 who received an inactivated influenza vaccine. The sequencing here drew on CD8+ T cells sorted from PBMCs, taken 5 days after vaccination. This chain joins TRBV4-3 and TRBJ2-2; D is uncertain. As DNA, the CDR3 is TGCGCCAGCAGCCAAGCGGCGAACACCGGGGAGCTGTTTTTT. Its protein is CASSQAANTGELFF.